Listed below are T cell receptor beta chains from one sample, sequenced in a study of blood T cell repertoires in COVID-19. Clones were sequenced by immunoSEQ multiplex PCR, and TCRdb holds only the in-frame ones, with some missing. The table includes around 500,000 clones, approximately 87% detected once. Input material: PBMCs or T cells enriched from blood (not recorded which). These receptors came from a middle-aged woman who had recovered from COVID-19. Each CDR3 is given with its conserved first and last residue. The D gene is left open where the match is weak. Clone size is not always given. Where it is, it says once, few, many or a class for expanded clones.

TRBV29-1	-	-	TRBJ2-1	TGCAGCGTTGGACTAGTTGGTAATGAGCAGTTCTTC	CSVGLVGNEQFF
TRBV2	-	-	TRBJ2-1	TGTGCCAGCAGTGAAGAACTAGTTTACAATGAGCAGTTCTTC	CASSEELVYNEQFF
TRBV13	-	-	TRBJ2-7	TGTGCCAGCAGCCTCCCCGAGACTCCCTACGAGCAGTACTTC	CASSLPETPYEQYF
TRBV2	-	-	TRBJ2-7	TGTGCCAGCAGCGATCCTAGCGTGAGCTCCTACGAGCAGTACTTC	CASSDPSVSSYEQYF
TRBV6-2/TRBV6-3	-	-	TRBJ1-5	TGTGCCAGCAGTTACCCTGATCAGCCCCAGCATTTT	CASSYPDQPQHF
TRBV10-2	-	TRBD2	TRBJ2-1	TGCGCCAGCATGGGGGACAGCGGGAGGGCGCTCGGCTCCTACAATGAGCAGTTCTTC	CASMGDSGRALGSYNEQFF
TRBV4-3	-	-	TRBJ2-7	TGCGCCAGCAGCCAAGATATGTCTACCTCCTACGAGCAGTACTTC	CASSQDMSTSYEQYF
TRBV24-1	-	TRBD2	TRBJ2-1	TGTGCCACCAGTGTCGAACTAGCGGGAGACGGAGAGCAGTTCTTC	CATSVELAGDGEQFF
TRBV10-2	-	-	TRBJ1-1	TGCGCCAGCAGTGATGGTAGGGGGATGGGACGGTACACTGAAGCTTTCTTT	CASSDGRGMGRYTEAFF
TRBV6-5	-	TRBD2	TRBJ2-5	TGTGCCAGCAGCCCCAGTCAGACGGGACTAGCGCGAAACTTC	CASSPSQTGLARNF
TRBV7-9	many	TRBD2	TRBJ2-1	TGTGCCAGCAGCTTAACTTCAGCGGGAAATGAGCAGTTCTTC	CASSLTSAGNEQFF
TRBV10-1	once	TRBD1	TRBJ1-4	TGCGCCAGCAGTTCCGGGACAGGGGATGAAAAACTGTTTTTT	CASSSGTGDEKLFF
TRBV5-8	-	-	TRBJ1-4	TGTGCCAGCAGCCCCCAACCGGGTATTGGTGAAAAACTGTTTTTT	CASSPQPGIGEKLFF
TRBV5-8	-	TRBD2	TRBJ2-3	TGTGCCAGCAGCTTGGGCGCTAGCGGGAGTGCTCCGGATACGCAGTATTTT	CASSLGASGSAPDTQYF
TRBV24-1	-	-	TRBJ1-5	TGTGCCACCGGAATGGCAGGCCCTCAGCCCCAGCATTTT	CATGMAGPQPQHF
TRBV7-2	-	TRBD2	TRBJ2-7	TGTGCCAGCAGCTTAGCGACTAGCGGGATTGGCGAGCAGTACTTC	CASSLATSGIGEQYF
TRBV30	-	-	TRBJ2-1	TGTGCCTGGAGCGGAGACTACAATGAGCAGTTCTTC	CAWSGDYNEQFF
TRBV4-2	few	-	TRBJ2-2	TGTGCCAGCAGCCAAACAGGGAACACCGGGGAGCTGTTTTTT	CASSQTGNTGELFF
TRBV14	-	-	TRBJ1-1	TGTGCCAGCAGCCAAGGTTTAGCCTTGAACACTGAAGCTTTCTTT	CASSQGLALNTEAFF
TRBV6-4	-	TRBD2	TRBJ2-1	TGTGCCAGCAGAAAACTAGCGGGAGCGTACAATGAGCAGTTCTTC	CASRKLAGAYNEQFF
TRBV3-1/TRBV3-2	-	-	TRBJ2-1	TGTGCCAGCAGCCGTACTAGTGGCGATGAGCAGTTCTTC	CASSRTSGDEQFF
TRBV12-3/TRBV12-4	-	-	TRBJ2-5	TGTGCCAGCACCCTGGGGCGGCAAGAGACCCAGTACTTC	CASTLGRQETQYF
TRBV24-1	-	-	TRBJ2-1	TGTGCCACCAGTGACTCGACAGGGGACCAGCGGGAGGTGGAGTTCTTC	CATSDSTGDQREVEFF
TRBV7-9	many	TRBD2	TRBJ2-2	TGTGCCAGCAGACAAAGCGGGAGTGGCGGGGAGCTGTTTTTT	CASRQSGSGGELFF
TRBV27	-	-	TRBJ2-1	TGTGCCAGCAGTCCCTCCACGGGGTCGAGTGAGCAGTTCTTC	CASSPSTGSSEQFF
TRBV7-9	-	-	TRBJ2-1	TGTGCCAGCAGGTGGGGAGGAGACTACAATGAGCAGTTCTTC	CASRWGGDYNEQFF
TRBV27	-	-	TRBJ2-1	TGTGCCAGCAGTGGCGGAAATGAGCAGTTCTTC	CASSGGNEQFF
TRBV7-9	-	TRBD2	TRBJ2-1	TGTGCCAGCAGCTTACTATTCGGGCTAGCGGGAGGTTCCTACAATGAGCAGTTCTTC	CASSLLFGLAGGSYNEQFF
TRBV6-2/TRBV6-3	-	-	TRBJ2-1	TGTGCCAGCAGTAAACTAAAATACAATGAGCAGTTCTTC	CASSKLKYNEQFF
TRBV6-5	-	-	TRBJ1-4	TGTGCCAGCACGGCTTCCAGGGATGGAAAACTGTTTTTT	CASTASRDGKLFF
TRBV27	-	TRBD2	TRBJ2-3	TGTGCCAGCAGTTTAGTCCGCCCCCTAAAGCGGGAGGGCGTCGGGGATACGCAGTATTTT	CASSLVRPLKREGVGDTQYF
TRBV11-3	-	-	TRBJ1-1	TGTGCCAGCAGCCAAAACGCTCGGGGTGAAGCTTTCTTT	CASSQNARGEAFF
TRBV6-2/TRBV6-3	-	TRBD1	TRBJ2-3	TGTGCCAGCAGTTCCGATTACTTGGACAGGGGGCTTCGAGATACGCAGTATTTT	CASSSDYLDRGLRDTQYF
TRBV27	-	TRBD1	TRBJ2-2	TGTGCCAGCAGTTTACGGGACAGCCACGGGGAGCTGTTTTTT	CASSLRDSHGELFF
TRBV7-2	-	-	TRBJ2-7	TGTGCCAGCAGCTCAAGAGGGGGGGCATCCTACGAGCAGTACTTC	CASSSRGGASYEQYF
TRBV19	few	TRBD2	TRBJ2-4	TGTGCCAGTAGTATCCTAGCGGTAGCCAAAAACATTCAGTACTTC	CASSILAVAKNIQYF
TRBV24-1	few	-	TRBJ1-2	TGTGCCACCAGTGATTTGTGGCAGACTCGGGGCTACACCTTC	CATSDLWQTRGYTF
TRBV4-3	-	TRBD1	TRBJ1-2	TGCGCCAGCAGCCAAGAGGACAGGGACTATGGCTACACCTTC	CASSQEDRDYGYTF
TRBV25-1	-	-	TRBJ1-2	TGTGCCAGCAGCCCCCAGGGGTTTGTCTACACCTTC	CASSPQGFVYTF
TRBV7-9	-	-	TRBJ1-1	TGTGCCAGCAGCTTAGCCAGTATGAACACTGAAGCTTTCTTT	CASSLASMNTEAFF
TRBV4-3	-	TRBD2	TRBJ2-5	TGCGCCAGCAGCCAAGCGATAAAGCGGGAGGCCCAAGAGACCCAGTACTTC	CASSQAIKREAQETQYF
TRBV19	-	TRBD2	TRBJ2-7	TGTGCCAGTAGTATGCCCAGCGGGAGAGGGATCTACGAGCAGTACTTC	CASSMPSGRGIYEQYF
TRBV10-3	-	TRBD1	TRBJ1-1	TGTGCCATCACTGAAGACAGGGTGGGAAAAGCTTTCTTT	CAITEDRVGKAFF
TRBV3-1/TRBV3-2	-	TRBD2	TRBJ2-2	TGTGCCAGCAGCTTTGCGACTAGCGGGAGCCCCGGGGAGCTGTTTTTT	CASSFATSGSPGELFF
TRBV6-5	-	-	TRBJ1-2	TGTGCCAGCAGGCCCGACCGGACAGTGATTTATGGCTACACCTTC	CASRPDRTVIYGYTF
TRBV10-3	-	-	TRBJ1-1	TGTGCCTTGGCTGGGACACCCAACACTGAAGCTTTCTTT	CALAGTPNTEAFF
TRBV7-9	-	-	TRBJ1-3	TGTGCCAGCAGCCCCCCATGGAGCGCAGACTCTGGAAACACCATATATTTT	CASSPPWSADSGNTIYF
TRBV6-2/TRBV6-3	-	-	TRBJ2-7	TGTGCCAGCAGCCTGGGGCTCAGCGAGCAGTACTTC	CASSLGLSEQYF
TRBV27	-	TRBD2	TRBJ2-1	TGTGCCAGCAGGCGGACTAGCGGGAGTAGCTACAATGAGCAGTTCTTC	CASRRTSGSSYNEQFF
TRBV5-1	-	TRBD2	TRBJ2-5	TGCGCCAGCAGACCCCTGAGGGGCGGGAGGAACGAGACCCAGTACTTC	CASRPLRGGRNETQYF
TRBV28	-	-	TRBJ1-3	TGTGCCATCGACACGGGAAACACCATATATTTT	CAIDTGNTIYF